The TCR beta chain under discussion was sequenced for a study of cytomegalovirus exposure and HLA in healthy donors. General observations from the study: Associated with cytomegalovirus, according to the listing, were 150 to 200 TCR beta chains. As a later analysis showed, a missense DCLRE1C variant was linked to trimming of TCR beta V- and J-genes. A few chains tied to CMV proved CMV antigen-specific in vitro.

Worth noting for this clone: Its specificity is not known.

The donors comprised healthy bone marrow donors. Primers: 60 Vbeta forward and 13 Jbeta reverse. Assay used: immunoSEQ multiplex PCR; TCRdb lists only in-frame clones, some missing. The sample has approximately 100,000 clones; around 81% are singletons. This CDR3 is built from 17 residues. With 0 bases removed from V and 2 bases from J, the gap between germline ends came to 16 bases. The sequenced sample consisted of PBMCs. This sequence was found in a woman between 25 and 40 years old in good health and CMV-seronegative. J is TRBJ2-5 and V is TRBV23-1; D not resolved. TRBV23-1 qualifies as an ORF whose function is uncertain. This chain's CDR3 is CASSQSTAATRQETQYF. In DNA form, the CDR3 reads TGCGCCAGCAGTCAATCGACGGCAGCAACGAGGCAAGAGACCCAGTACTTC.